This T cell receptor beta chain is drawn from a study of cytomegalovirus exposure and HLA in healthy donors. Background on the study: Most genotyped donors, around 78% of 398, had Caucasian-associated genetic ancestry. Study-wide results and caveats: Analyzed later, association rates of TCRs varied across HLA loci, with DRB1 most and HLA-C fewest. The authors enumerated 164 TCR beta chains as linked to cytomegalovirus.

For this clone: Its antigen is undetermined.

Use of 60 Vbeta and 13 Jbeta primers characterized the PCR. Assay: immunoSEQ multiplex PCR; the TCRdb copy retains only in-frame clones and omits some. The repertoire has about 140,000 clones, roughly four fifths of them found once; the top ten carry more than 4%. Trimming took off 0 bases at V and 5 bases at J, with 13 bases between the two ends. In germline, CDR1 is MNHEY, CDR2 SVGAGI. The CDR3 is 15 amino acids. The origin of this receptor is a man aged 40-49 years in good health and CMV-seropositive. This rearrangement joins TRBV6-5 to TRBJ1-2, with D tentatively TRBD1 (5 bases). Sequenced input: PBMCs. DNA of the CDR3: TGTGCCAGCAGTTACTCGCAAAGGGGCGGTTATGGCTACACCTTC. Protein: CASSYSQRGGYGYTF.